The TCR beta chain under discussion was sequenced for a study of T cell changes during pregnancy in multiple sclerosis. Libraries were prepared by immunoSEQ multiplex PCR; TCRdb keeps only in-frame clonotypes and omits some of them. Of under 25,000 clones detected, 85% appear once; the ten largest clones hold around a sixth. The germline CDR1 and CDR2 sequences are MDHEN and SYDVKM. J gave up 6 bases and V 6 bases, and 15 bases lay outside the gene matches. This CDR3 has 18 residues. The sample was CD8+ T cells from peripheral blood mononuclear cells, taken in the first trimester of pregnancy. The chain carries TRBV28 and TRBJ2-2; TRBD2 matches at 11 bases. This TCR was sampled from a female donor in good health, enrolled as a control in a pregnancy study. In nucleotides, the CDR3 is TGTGCCAGCAGCCTGGCACTAGCGGGAGACCTATTCCCCGGGGAGCTGTTTTTT. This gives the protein CASSLALAGDLFPGELFF.